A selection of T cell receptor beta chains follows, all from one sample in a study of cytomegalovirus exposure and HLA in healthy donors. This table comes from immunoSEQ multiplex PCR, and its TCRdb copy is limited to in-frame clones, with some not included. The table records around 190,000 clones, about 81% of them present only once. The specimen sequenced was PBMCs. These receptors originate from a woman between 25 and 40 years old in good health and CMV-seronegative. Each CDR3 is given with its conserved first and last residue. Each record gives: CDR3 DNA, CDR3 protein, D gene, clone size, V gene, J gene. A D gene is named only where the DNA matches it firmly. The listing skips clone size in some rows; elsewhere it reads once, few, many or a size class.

TGTGCCAGCAGAAGGGGGACAGCCACTAATGAAAAACTGTTTTTT,CASRRGTATNEKLFF,TRBD1,.,TRBV6-1,TRBJ1-4
TGTGCCAGCCAAGGGGGGGGACCCCCGGCCTACGAGCAGTACTTC,CASQGGGPPAYEQYF,.,.,TRBV28,TRBJ2-7
TGTGCCAGCAGTGACCCGGGAGGGGGCCTTAACTATGGCTACACCTTC,CASSDPGGGLNYGYTF,TRBD1,.,TRBV2,TRBJ1-2
TGTGCCAGCAGTGAAGTCAGGGGTGCCACTGAAGCTTTCTTT,CASSEVRGATEAFF,.,.,TRBV6-1,TRBJ1-1
TGTGCCAGCAGCGCCAGGGACAGGGCTAATTCACCCCTCCACTTT,CASSARDRANSPLHF,TRBD1,few,TRBV7-2,TRBJ1-6
TGTGCCAGCATTGGGCAGGTATTGGTCTTC,CASIGQVLVF,.,once,TRBV28,TRBJ2-1
TGTGCCAGCAGCTTAAGACTAGCGGAAAGGGGGGGTGAGACCCAGTACTTC,CASSLRLAERGGETQYF,TRBD2,.,TRBV7-6,TRBJ2-5
TGTGCCAGCAGTGCTACAGGTAACACTGAAGCTTTCTTT,CASSATGNTEAFF,.,.,TRBV27,TRBJ1-1
TGCGCCAGCAGCTCGACAGGGGCAGGAGAGACCCAGTACTTC,CASSSTGAGETQYF,TRBD1,.,TRBV5-1,TRBJ2-5
TGTGCCAGCAGTTTACCCAGGGTATTAGGTGGCTACACCTTC,CASSLPRVLGGYTF,.,.,TRBV28,TRBJ1-2
TGTGCCAGCAGCCAAGTTGGGACAGTAACCTACGAGCAGTACTTC,CASSQVGTVTYEQYF,TRBD1,once,TRBV14,TRBJ2-7
TGCAGCGTTGCCGGGACAGGGGGCTTGGAGACCCAGTACTTC,CSVAGTGGLETQYF,TRBD1,.,TRBV29-1,TRBJ2-5
TGCGCCAGCAGCTTGGGAGGGTCGGGTCAGCCCCAGCATTTT,CASSLGGSGQPQHF,.,.,TRBV5-1,TRBJ1-5
TGTGCCAGCAGTACCGGGACTAGCGTATACAATGAGCAGTTCTTC,CASSTGTSVYNEQFF,TRBD2,.,TRBV6-5,TRBJ2-1
TGTGCCAGCAAATCGGATAGGGACTTCTCAGATACGCAGTATTTT,CASKSDRDFSDTQYF,.,once,TRBV27,TRBJ2-3
TGTGCCAGCAGTGACCGGGTCCTTCCCCGGGGCAATCAGCCCCAGCATTTT,CASSDRVLPRGNQPQHF,.,.,TRBV6-1,TRBJ1-5
TGTGCCAGCAGCTCGCAACAGGGAGACTATGGCTACACCTTC,CASSSQQGDYGYTF,.,.,TRBV7-8,TRBJ1-2
TGTGCCAGCAGTCTACGGGGACAGGCTAATCAGCCCCAGCATTTT,CASSLRGQANQPQHF,TRBD1,.,TRBV6-1,TRBJ1-5
TGTGCCAGCAGCCTCACCAGGGTGGGAATCGGGACCGGGGAGCTGTTTTTT,CASSLTRVGIGTGELFF,.,.,TRBV11-2,TRBJ2-2
TGCGCCACCGGTCCGGGGGGCCACACAGATACGCAGTATTTT,CATGPGGHTDTQYF,.,.,TRBV5-1,TRBJ2-3
TGTGCCAGCAGCTCTTCCTTGAACACTGAAGCTTTCTTT,CASSSSLNTEAFF,.,.,TRBV7-9,TRBJ1-1
TGTGCCAGCAGCTTAGAGGGGGCCAGCCCAAACATTCAGTACTTC,CASSLEGASPNIQYF,TRBD1,few,TRBV13,TRBJ2-4
TGTGCCAGCAGCCCGACAGGGAGTTCCTACGAGCAGTACTTC,CASSPTGSSYEQYF,TRBD1,.,TRBV7-2,TRBJ2-7
TGTGCCAGCAGCCGCCGGGACAGCACTACTCAGCCCCAGCATTTT,CASSRRDSTTQPQHF,TRBD1,few,TRBV13,TRBJ1-5
TGTGCCAGCAGTTACGGCGCTAGCTGCAGGAATGAGCAGTTCTTC,CASSYGASCRNEQFF,.,.,TRBV6-8,TRBJ2-1
TGTGCCAGTAGGGATCCGGGACAGGGGGCCCGCGGCTACACCTTC,CASRDPGQGARGYTF,TRBD1,.,TRBV19,TRBJ1-2
TGTGCCAGTAGTCTCCTGGGGGGGAGTGTCAGCAATCAGCCCCAGCATTTT,CASSLLGGSVSNQPQHF,.,.,TRBV19,TRBJ1-5
TGTGCCTGGAGCTCAGGGGCGTATAGCAATCAGCCCCAGCATTTT,CAWSSGAYSNQPQHF,.,.,TRBV30,TRBJ1-5
TGTGCCAGCAGTTACGGCAGGGGAGCCACAGATACGCAGTATTTT,CASSYGRGATDTQYF,.,.,TRBV6-5,TRBJ2-3
TGTGCCAGCAGCCCTACAGGGAGCTCTGGAAACACCATATATTTT,CASSPTGSSGNTIYF,.,.,TRBV9,TRBJ1-3
TGCGCCAGCAGCTTGGCGGGACAGGGTAACGAGCAGTACTTC,CASSLAGQGNEQYF,TRBD1,few,TRBV5-1,TRBJ2-7
TGTGCCAGCTCATCCCGGGACTCCCGCTCCTACAATGAGCAGTTCTTC,CASSSRDSRSYNEQFF,.,.,TRBV18,TRBJ2-1
TGTGCCAGCAGCCAGGTATCTAGCGGGGGCACAGATACGCAGTATTTT,CASSQVSSGGTDTQYF,TRBD2,.,TRBV4-2,TRBJ2-3
TGTGCCAGCAGCTTAGCCGAACAGGGATCCTACGAGCAGTACTTC,CASSLAEQGSYEQYF,.,.,TRBV7-2,TRBJ2-7
TGTGCCAGCAGCTGGACAGGGGGGGCCGGGGAGCTGTTTTTT,CASSWTGGAGELFF,TRBD1,.,TRBV13,TRBJ2-2
TGCGCCAGCAGCTTTTCTAGCGGGATAACGAATGAGCAGTTCTTC,CASSFSSGITNEQFF,TRBD2,.,TRBV5-1,TRBJ2-1
TGTGCCTGGAGTGTATTCTCAGGATCTAACTATGGCTACACCTTC,CAWSVFSGSNYGYTF,.,.,TRBV30,TRBJ1-2